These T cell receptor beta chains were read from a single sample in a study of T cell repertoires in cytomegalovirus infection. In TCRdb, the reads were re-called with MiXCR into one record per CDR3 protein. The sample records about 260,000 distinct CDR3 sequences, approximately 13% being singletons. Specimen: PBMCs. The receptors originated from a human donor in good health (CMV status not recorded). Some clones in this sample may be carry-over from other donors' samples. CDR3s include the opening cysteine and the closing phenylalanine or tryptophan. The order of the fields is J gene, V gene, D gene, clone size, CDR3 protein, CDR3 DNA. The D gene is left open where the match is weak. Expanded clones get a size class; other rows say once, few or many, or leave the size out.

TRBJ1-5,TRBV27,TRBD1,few,CASSPRDRDNQPQHF,TGTGCCAGCAGTCCCCGGGACAGGGACAATCAGCCCCAGCATTTT
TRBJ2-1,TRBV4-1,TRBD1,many,CASQIIQGEDNEQFF,TGCGCCAGCCAAATAATACAGGGGGAGGACAATGAGCAGTTCTTC
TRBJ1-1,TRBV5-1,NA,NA,CASSREQGMNTEAFF,TGCGCCAGCAGCAGAGAGCAGGGGATGAACACTGAAGCTTTCTTT
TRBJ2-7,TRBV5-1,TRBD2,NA,CASSWTPGGGDEQYF,TGCGCCAGCAGCTGGACCCCGGGGGGGGGCGACGAGCAGTACTTC
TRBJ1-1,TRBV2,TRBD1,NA,CASSTQPGTGDTEAFF,TGTGCCAGCAGTACTCAACCCGGGACAGGGGACACTGAAGCTTTCTTT
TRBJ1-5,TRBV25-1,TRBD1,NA,CASQPGTVNQPQHF,TGTGCCAGCCAGCCAGGGACAGTCAATCAGCCCCAGCATTTT
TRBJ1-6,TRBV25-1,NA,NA,CASSEYASYNSPLHF,TGTGCCAGCAGTGAATATGCCTCCTATAATTCACCCCTCCACTTT
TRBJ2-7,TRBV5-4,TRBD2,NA,CASSSPGLGGSYEQYF,TGTGCCAGCAGCTCACCGGGACTAGGAGGGTCCTACGAGCAGTACTTC
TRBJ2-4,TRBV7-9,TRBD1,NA,CASSPSGGHKNIQYF,TGTGCCAGCAGCCCGTCAGGGGGCCACAAAAACATTCAGTACTTC
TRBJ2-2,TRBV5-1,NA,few,CASRPGHGVDTWELFF,TGCGCCAGCCGACCGGGACATGGTGTCGACACCTGGGAGCTGTTTTTT
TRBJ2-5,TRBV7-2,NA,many,CASSLKSGLETQYF,TGTGCCAGCAGCTTAAAGTCAGGGCTGGAGACCCAGTACTTC
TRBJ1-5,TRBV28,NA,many,CASRRGNQPQHF,TGTGCCAGCCGGAGAGGGAATCAGCCCCAGCATTTT
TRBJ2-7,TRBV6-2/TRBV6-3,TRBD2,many,CASSYLAGTYEQYF,TGTGCCAGCAGTTATTTAGCGGGAACGTACGAGCAGTACTTC
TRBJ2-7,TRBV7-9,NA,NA,CASSLATGEQYF,TGTGCCAGCAGCCTGGCGACGGGCGAGCAGTACTTC
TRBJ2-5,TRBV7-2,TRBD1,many,CASSLAGQVSETQYF,TGTGCCAGCAGCTTAGCTGGACAGGTGTCAGAGACCCAGTACTTC
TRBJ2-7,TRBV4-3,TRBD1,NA,CASSQERGTGSSEQYF,TGCGCCAGCAGCCAGGAGAGAGGGACAGGCTCATCCGAGCAGTACTTC
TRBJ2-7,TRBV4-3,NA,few,CASSQDSGAHEQYF,TGCGCCAGCAGCCAAGATTCGGGGGCTCACGAGCAGTACTTC
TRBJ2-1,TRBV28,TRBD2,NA,CASSYPWGRAQGNEQFF,TGTGCCAGCAGTTACCCTTGGGGGAGGGCCCAGGGCAATGAGCAGTTCTTC
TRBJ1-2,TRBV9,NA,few,CASSGAFSYGYTF,TGTGCCAGCAGCGGCGCCTTTAGCTATGGCTACACCTTC
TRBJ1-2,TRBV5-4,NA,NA,CASSPRPSGGAQTDGYTF,TGTGCCAGCAGCCCCCGCCCCAGTGGGGGGGCGCAGACAGATGGCTACACCTTC
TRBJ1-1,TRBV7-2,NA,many,CASSPFGGRAEAFF,TGTGCCAGCAGCCCCTTCGGTGGGCGAGCTGAAGCTTTCTTT
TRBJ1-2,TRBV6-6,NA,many,CASRTRGVIYGYTF,TGTGCCAGCAGGACGAGAGGGGTTATCTATGGCTACACCTTC
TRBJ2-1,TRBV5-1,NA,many,CASSLNQLLDTTEEQFF,TGCGCCAGCAGCTTGAATCAGCTACTCGATACGACCGAAGAGCAGTTCTTC
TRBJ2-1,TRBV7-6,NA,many,CASSLAGSDPPYNEQFF,TGTGCCAGCAGCTTAGCGGGTAGCGACCCCCCCTACAATGAGCAGTTCTTC